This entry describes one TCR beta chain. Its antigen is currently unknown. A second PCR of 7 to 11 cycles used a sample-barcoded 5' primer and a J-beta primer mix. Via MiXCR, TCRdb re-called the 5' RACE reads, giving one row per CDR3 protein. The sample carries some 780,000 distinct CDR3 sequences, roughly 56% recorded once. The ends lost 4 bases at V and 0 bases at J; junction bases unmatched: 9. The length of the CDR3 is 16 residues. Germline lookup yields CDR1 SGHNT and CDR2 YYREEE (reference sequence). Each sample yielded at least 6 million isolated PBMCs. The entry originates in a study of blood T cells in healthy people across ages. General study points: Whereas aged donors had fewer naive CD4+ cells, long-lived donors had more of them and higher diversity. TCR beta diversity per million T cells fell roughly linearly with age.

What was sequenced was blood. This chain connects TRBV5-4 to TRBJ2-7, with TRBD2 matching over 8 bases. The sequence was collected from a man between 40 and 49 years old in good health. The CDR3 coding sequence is TGTGCCAGCAGCCCAGCAGTCAGCGGGAGCTCCTACGAGCAGTACTTC. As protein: CASSPAVSGSSYEQYF. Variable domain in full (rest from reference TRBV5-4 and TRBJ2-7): ETGVTQSPTHLIKTRGQQVTLRCSSQSGHNTVSWYQQALGQGPQFIFQYYREEENGRGNFPPRFSGLQFPNYSSELNVNALELDDSALYLCASSPAVSGSSYEQYFGPGTRLTVT.